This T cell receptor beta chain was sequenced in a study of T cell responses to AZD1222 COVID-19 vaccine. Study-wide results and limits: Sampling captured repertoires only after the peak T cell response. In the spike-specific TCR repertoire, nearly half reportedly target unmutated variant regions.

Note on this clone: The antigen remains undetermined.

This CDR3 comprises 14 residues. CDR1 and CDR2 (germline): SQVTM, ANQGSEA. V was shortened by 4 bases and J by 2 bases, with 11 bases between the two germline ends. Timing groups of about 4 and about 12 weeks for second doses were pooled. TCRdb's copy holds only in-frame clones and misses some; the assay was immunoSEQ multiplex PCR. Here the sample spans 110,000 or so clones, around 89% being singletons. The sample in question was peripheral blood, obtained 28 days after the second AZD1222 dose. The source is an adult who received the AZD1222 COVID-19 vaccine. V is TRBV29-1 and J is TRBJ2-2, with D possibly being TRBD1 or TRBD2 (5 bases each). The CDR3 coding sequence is TGCAGCGTTGCGGGACGGGGAAACACCGGGGAGCTGTTTTTT. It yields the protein CSVAGRGNTGELFF.